The T cell receptor beta chain under discussion was sequenced for a study of cytomegalovirus exposure and HLA in healthy donors. Study context: Out of several hundred genotyped donors, about 84% belonged to the Caucasian-associated ancestry cluster. The study, taken as a whole, reports: Segments of the TCR beta V type were, in most cases, productive about 87% or about 30% of the time in an earlier analysis. A list of about 180 TCR beta chains associated with cytomegalovirus was given. It emerged from a later analysis that several of the most significant clusters appeared to be linked to common viral pathogens.

The CDR3 spans 14 residues. Germline-derived CDR1 and CDR2 are LNHDA and SQIVND (reference sequence). The trim removed 8 bases at V and 5 bases at J, leaving 11 bases unmatched. PCR involved 60 Vbeta and 13 Jbeta primers. The table came from immunoSEQ multiplex PCR; TCRdb's copy has only in-frame clones and leaves some out. The sample lists fewer than 300,000 clones, roughly 90% seen once, with around 4.2% in the top ten. A single count supports this clone. Its antigen is not identified. The clonotype originates from a man aged 35 to 55 in good health and CMV-seropositive. The chain joins TRBV19 to TRBJ1-2, with TRBD1 identical over 7 bases. Material for sequencing was PBMCs. The CDR3 reads CASGTVRISYGYTF. Written as DNA, the CDR3 is TGTGCCAGTGGGACAGTTCGGATTTCTTATGGCTACACCTTC.